In this sample, the clone carrying this T cell receptor (beta chain) turned up once. Its antigen is still unknown. This CDR3 region has 15 residues. Germline V lookup: CDR1 MDHEN, CDR2 SYDVKM. Trimming stripped 3 bases from V and 5 bases from J, with 16 bases between. This specimen belongs to a study of cytomegalovirus exposure and HLA in healthy donors. General study findings and limits: The investigators catalogued 150 or so TCR beta chains as cytomegalovirus-associated. A later analysis appeared to link common viral pathogens to several of the most significant clusters.

The study ran its PCR with 60 Vbeta and 13 Jbeta primers. The repertoire was sequenced with immunoSEQ multiplex PCR; TCRdb's copy has only in-frame clones and lacks some. Among about 130,000 clones listed, more than 80% were seen once. The source material was PBMCs. The receptor's source is a young man in good health and CMV-seronegative. The genes are TRBV28 and TRBJ2-5, with D perhaps TRBD1 (6 bases). The CDR3 nucleotides read TGTGCCAGCAGTTTGGATTTTGGGGGCGGGGAGACCCAGTACTTC. This encodes CASSLDFGGGETQYF.